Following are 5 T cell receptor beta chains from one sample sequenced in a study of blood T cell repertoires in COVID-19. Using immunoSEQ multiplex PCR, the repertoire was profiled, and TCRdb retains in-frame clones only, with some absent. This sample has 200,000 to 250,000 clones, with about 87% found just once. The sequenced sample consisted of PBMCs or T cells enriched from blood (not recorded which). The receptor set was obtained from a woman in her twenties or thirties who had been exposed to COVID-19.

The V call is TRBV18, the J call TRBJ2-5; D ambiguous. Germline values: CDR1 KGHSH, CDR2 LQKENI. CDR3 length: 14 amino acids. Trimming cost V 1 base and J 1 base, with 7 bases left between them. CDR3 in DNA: TGTGCCAGCTCACCACTGGGCCTCCAAGAGACCCAGTACTTC. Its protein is CASSPLGLQETQYF.

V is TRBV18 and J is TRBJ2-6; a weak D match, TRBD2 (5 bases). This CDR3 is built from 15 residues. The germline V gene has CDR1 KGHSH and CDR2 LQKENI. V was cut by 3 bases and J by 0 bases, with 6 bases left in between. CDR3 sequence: CASSPGSSGANVLTF. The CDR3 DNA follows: TGTGCCAGCTCACCTGGGAGCTCTGGGGCCAACGTCCTGACTTTC.

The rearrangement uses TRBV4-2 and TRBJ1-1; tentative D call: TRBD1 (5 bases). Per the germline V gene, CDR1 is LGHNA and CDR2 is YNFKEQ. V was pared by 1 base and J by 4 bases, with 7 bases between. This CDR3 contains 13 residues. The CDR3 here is CASSQGRGTEAFF. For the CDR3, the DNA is TGTGCCAGCAGCCAAGGGAGGGGCACTGAAGCTTTCTTT.

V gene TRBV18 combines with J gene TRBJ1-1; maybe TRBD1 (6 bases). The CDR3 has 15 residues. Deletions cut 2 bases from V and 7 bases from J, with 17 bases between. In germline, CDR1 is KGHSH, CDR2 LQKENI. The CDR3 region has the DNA TGTGCCAGCTCACCAAGCGGGGGGCCTGTTTTTGAAGCTTTCTTT. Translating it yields CASSPSGGPVFEAFF.

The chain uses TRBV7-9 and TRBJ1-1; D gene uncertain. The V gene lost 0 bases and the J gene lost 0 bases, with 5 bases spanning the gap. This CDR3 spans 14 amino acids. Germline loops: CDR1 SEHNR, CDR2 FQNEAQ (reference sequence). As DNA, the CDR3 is TGTGCCAGCAGCTTAGCGTGGCTGAACACTGAAGCTTTCTTT. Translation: CASSLAWLNTEAFF.